Below, 15 T cell receptor beta chains from the same sample are listed, as sequenced in a study of blood T cell repertoires in COVID-19. Profiling relied on immunoSEQ multiplex PCR, and the TCRdb table lists in-frame clones only, not all of them. The top ten hold about 25% of the sample, which has about 43,000 clones, roughly 82% seen once. Sequencing was performed on peripheral blood. The origin of the receptors is a woman aged 55-69 years with acute or convalescent COVID-19.

The V call is TRBV20-1, the J call TRBJ1-4; D might be TRBD1 (5 bases). CDR3 length: 11 amino acids. Germline-derived CDR1 and CDR2 are DFQATT and SNEGSKA (reference sequence). CDR3 amino acids: CILRENEKLFF. Here the CDR3 DNA reads TGCATACTCAGGGAAAATGAAAAACTGTTTTTT.

V and J are TRBV19 and TRBJ2-3, with D perhaps matching TRBD1 (6 bases). This CDR3 is 14 amino acids long. The V gene lost 6 bases and the J gene lost 2 bases, with 12 bases spanning the gap. Germline-derived CDR1 and CDR2 are LNHDA and SQIVND (reference sequence). CDR3 sequence (DNA): TGTGCCAGTAGCGCCACAGGGTTCACAGATACGCAGTATTTT. Its protein is CASSATGFTDTQYF.

This chain uses TRBV5-1 with TRBJ2-3; 10 nucleotides match TRBD2. CDR1 is SGHRS and CDR2 is YFSETQ in the germline V gene. This CDR3 has 16 amino acids. V shed 0 bases, J shed 5 bases, and the junction held 6 bases outside the gene matches. The CDR3, as DNA: TGCGCCAGCAGCTTGGGGAGCGGGGGGGCCGGAGATACGCAGTATTTT. Translation: CASSLGSGGAGDTQYF.

The genes are TRBV6-6 and TRBJ1-2; 8 bases are shared with TRBD1. This CDR3 contains 13 residues. The trim removed 5 bases at V and 7 bases at J, leaving 6 bases unmatched. Germline assignment: CDR1 MNHNY and CDR2 SVGAGI (reference sequence). The CDR3 DNA sequence: TGTGCCAGCAGTCCGGACAGGGACCGTGGCTACACCTTC. It specifies CASSPDRDRGYTF.

A word on this clone: Other DNA sequences within the sample encode an identical CDR3. This chain uses TRBV12-3 or TRBV12-4 with TRBJ1-3, with a weak D call TRBD1 (5 bases). V was shortened by 6 bases and J by 1 base, with 7 bases between the two germline ends. The CDR3 spans 13 residues. The CDR3 spells CASRQGSGNTIYF. Here the CDR3 DNA reads TGTGCCAGCAGGCAGGGATCTGGAAACACCATATATTTT.

The V and J genes are TRBV4-1 and TRBJ2-3, with 8 bases aligning to TRBD2. CDR3 size: 15 residues. In germline, CDR1 is MGHRA, CDR2 YSYEKL. V gave up 0 bases and J gave up 5 bases; unmatched junction bases: 4. The CDR3 DNA sequence: TGCGCCAGCAGCCAAGAGGTGCGGGGGGAAGATACGCAGTATTTT. This sequence encodes CASSQEVRGEDTQYF.

This chain links TRBV5-1 with TRBJ1-6, with D uncertain. This CDR3 spans 18 amino acids. Trimming cost V 0 bases and J 0 bases, with 13 bases left between them. The V gene's germline CDR1 is SGHRS and CDR2 YFSETQ. This CDR3 is CASSLEQLGASYNSPLHF. In DNA form, the CDR3 reads TGCGCCAGCAGCTTGGAACAGCTGGGTGCCTCCTATAATTCACCCCTCCACTTT. Supplemented by reference TRBV5-1 and TRBJ1-6, the full variable domain reads KAGVTQTPRYLIKTRGQQVTLSCSPISGHRSVSWYQQTPGQGLQFLFEYFSETQRNKGNFPGRFSGRQFSNSRSEMNVSTLELGDSALYLCASSLEQLGASYNSPLHFGNGTRLTVT.

This chain joins TRBV14 and TRBJ1-6; D is undetermined. Trimming left V 0 bases short and J 7 bases short, with 10 bases between. CDR3 length: 15 residues. The germline gives CDR1 SGHDN, CDR2 FVKESK. The CDR3 nucleotides are TGTGCCAGCAGCCAAGACCAGGTGAACAATTCACCCCTCCACTTT. It codes for CASSQDQVNNSPLHF. Full variable domain (missing parts from reference TRBV14 and TRBJ1-6): EAGVTQFPSHSVIEKGQTVTLRCDPISGHDNLYWYRRVMGKEIKFLLHFVKESKQDESGMPNNRFLAERTGGTYSTLKVQPAELEDSGVYFCASSQDQVNNSPLHFGNGTRLTVT.

This chain links TRBV29-1 with TRBJ1-6; a possible D gene is TRBD1 (5 bases). The V and J ends lost 7 bases and 2 bases respectively, with 9 bases between them. The CDR3 is made up of 13 amino acids. Germline V CDR1 and CDR2: SQVTM, ANQGSEA. The CDR3 sequence: CSGPRAYNSPLHF. CDR3 in DNA: TGCAGCGGGCCCAGGGCCTATAATTCACCCCTCCACTTT.

In DNA, the CDR3 is TGCAGTGCTAGTAACGACAGGGTTGAAAAACTGTTTTTT. This translates into CSASNDRVEKLFF. The chain links TRBV20-1 to TRBJ1-4; 7 bases line up with TRBD1. V lost 3 bases, J lost 7 bases, and 5 bases stayed unmatched. Germline V gene sequence: CDR1 DFQATT, CDR2 SNEGSKA (reference sequence). The CDR3 is made up of 13 amino acids.

CDR3 bases: TGCAGCGTACGACTACCTTTTAGCTCCTACGAGCAGTACTTC. This sequence encodes CSVRLPFSSYEQYF. The chain joins TRBV29-1 to TRBJ2-7, with D perhaps TRBD2 (5 bases). This CDR3 region has 14 residues. V lost 6 bases and J lost 0, with 15 bases in between. Germline-derived CDR1 and CDR2 are SQVTM and ANQGSEA.

This clone has a handful of counts. V gene TRBV6-5 combines with J gene TRBJ1-2; no firm D call. The germline CDR1 and CDR2 sequences are MNHEY and SVGAGI. The CDR3 is made up of 14 amino acids. Between the trimmed V and J ends, which lost 2 bases and 6 bases, there was a span of 13 bases. The chain's CDR3 is CASSYGWGDNGYTF. Written as DNA, the CDR3 is TGTGCCAGCAGTTACGGGTGGGGAGACAATGGCTACACCTTC.

CDR3 residues: CAISRDVAYTEAFF. The CDR3 coding sequence is TGTGCCATCTCCCGCGATGTTGCTTACACTGAAGCTTTCTTT. The J gene is TRBJ1-1, the V gene TRBV10-3; D gene ambiguous. This CDR3 comprises 14 residues. The germline V and J ends were trimmed by 8 bases and 3 bases, with 16 bases remaining between them. CDR1 and CDR2 (germline): ENHRY, SYGVKD.

This clone has only one observation. The chain couples TRBV24-1 to TRBJ2-7; 10 nucleotides align to TRBD1. The CDR3 runs 15 residues. The germline gives CDR1 KGHDR, CDR2 SFDVKD. Trimming took 9 bases from V and 7 from J; bases not matched to a gene: 14. The CDR3 sequence is CATPVLADRGTEQYF. Written as DNA, the CDR3 is TGTGCCACCCCCGTCCTAGCGGACAGGGGGACAGAGCAGTACTTC.

This clone turned up a few times. CDR3 residues: CASTQGGDEQFF. As DNA, the CDR3 is TGTGCCAGCACCCAGGGAGGTGATGAGCAGTTCTTC. The chain couples TRBV6-6 to TRBJ2-1; D is possibly TRBD2 (6 bases). Trimming removed 7 bases at V and 8 bases at J, with 12 bases between. Looked up from germline, CDR1 is MNHNY and CDR2 is SVGAGI (reference sequence). This CDR3 has 12 residues.